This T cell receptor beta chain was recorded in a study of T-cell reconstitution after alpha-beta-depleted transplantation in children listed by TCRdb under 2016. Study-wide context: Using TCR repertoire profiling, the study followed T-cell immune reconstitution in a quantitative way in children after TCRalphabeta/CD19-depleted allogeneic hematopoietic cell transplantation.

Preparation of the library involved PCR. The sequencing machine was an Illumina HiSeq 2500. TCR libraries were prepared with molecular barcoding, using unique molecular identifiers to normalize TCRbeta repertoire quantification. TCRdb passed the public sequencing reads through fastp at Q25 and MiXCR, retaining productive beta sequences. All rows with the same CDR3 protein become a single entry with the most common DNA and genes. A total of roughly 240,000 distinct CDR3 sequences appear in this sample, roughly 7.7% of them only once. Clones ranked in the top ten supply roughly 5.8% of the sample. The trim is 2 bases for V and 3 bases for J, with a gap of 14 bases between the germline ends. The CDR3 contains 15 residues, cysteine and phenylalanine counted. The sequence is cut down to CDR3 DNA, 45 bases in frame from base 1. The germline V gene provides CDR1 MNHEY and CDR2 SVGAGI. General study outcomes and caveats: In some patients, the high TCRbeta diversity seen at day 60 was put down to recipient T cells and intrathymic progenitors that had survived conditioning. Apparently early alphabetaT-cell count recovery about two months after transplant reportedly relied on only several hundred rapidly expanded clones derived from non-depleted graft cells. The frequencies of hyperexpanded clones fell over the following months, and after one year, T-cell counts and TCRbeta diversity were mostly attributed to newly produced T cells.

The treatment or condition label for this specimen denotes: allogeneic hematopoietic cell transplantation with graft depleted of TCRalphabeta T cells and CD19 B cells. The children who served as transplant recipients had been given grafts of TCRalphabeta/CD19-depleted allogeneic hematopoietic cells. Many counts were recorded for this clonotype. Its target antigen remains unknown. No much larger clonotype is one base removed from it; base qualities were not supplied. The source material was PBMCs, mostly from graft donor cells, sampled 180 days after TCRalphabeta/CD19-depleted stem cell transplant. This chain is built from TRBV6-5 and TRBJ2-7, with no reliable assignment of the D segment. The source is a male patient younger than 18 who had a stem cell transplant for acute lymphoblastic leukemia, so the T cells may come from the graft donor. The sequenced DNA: TGTGCCAGCAGTTACGCCTCTTACAAGGTCTACGAGCAGTACTTC. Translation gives CASSYASYKVYEQYF.